This paragraph covers one TCR beta chain sequence. This specimen comes from a study of T cell responses to AZD1222 COVID-19 vaccine. Assay: immunoSEQ multiplex PCR; the TCRdb copy retains only in-frame clones and omits some. The table includes more than 95,000 clones, around 91% detected once. The CDR3 loop spans 14 amino acids. Per germline, CDR1 MNHEY and CDR2 SVGAGI. V lost 6 bases to trimming and J lost 2 bases; unmatched junction nucleotides: 4. V and J are TRBV6-5 and TRBJ2-7; TRBD1 matches 10 bases. The TCR was taken from an adult in good health. The sample consisted of peripheral blood, taken on day 0 of AZD1222 vaccination. The CDR3 DNA sequence: TGTGCCAGCAGCCCGACAGGGGGCGCCTACGAGCAGTACTTC. This codes for CASSPTGGAYEQYF.